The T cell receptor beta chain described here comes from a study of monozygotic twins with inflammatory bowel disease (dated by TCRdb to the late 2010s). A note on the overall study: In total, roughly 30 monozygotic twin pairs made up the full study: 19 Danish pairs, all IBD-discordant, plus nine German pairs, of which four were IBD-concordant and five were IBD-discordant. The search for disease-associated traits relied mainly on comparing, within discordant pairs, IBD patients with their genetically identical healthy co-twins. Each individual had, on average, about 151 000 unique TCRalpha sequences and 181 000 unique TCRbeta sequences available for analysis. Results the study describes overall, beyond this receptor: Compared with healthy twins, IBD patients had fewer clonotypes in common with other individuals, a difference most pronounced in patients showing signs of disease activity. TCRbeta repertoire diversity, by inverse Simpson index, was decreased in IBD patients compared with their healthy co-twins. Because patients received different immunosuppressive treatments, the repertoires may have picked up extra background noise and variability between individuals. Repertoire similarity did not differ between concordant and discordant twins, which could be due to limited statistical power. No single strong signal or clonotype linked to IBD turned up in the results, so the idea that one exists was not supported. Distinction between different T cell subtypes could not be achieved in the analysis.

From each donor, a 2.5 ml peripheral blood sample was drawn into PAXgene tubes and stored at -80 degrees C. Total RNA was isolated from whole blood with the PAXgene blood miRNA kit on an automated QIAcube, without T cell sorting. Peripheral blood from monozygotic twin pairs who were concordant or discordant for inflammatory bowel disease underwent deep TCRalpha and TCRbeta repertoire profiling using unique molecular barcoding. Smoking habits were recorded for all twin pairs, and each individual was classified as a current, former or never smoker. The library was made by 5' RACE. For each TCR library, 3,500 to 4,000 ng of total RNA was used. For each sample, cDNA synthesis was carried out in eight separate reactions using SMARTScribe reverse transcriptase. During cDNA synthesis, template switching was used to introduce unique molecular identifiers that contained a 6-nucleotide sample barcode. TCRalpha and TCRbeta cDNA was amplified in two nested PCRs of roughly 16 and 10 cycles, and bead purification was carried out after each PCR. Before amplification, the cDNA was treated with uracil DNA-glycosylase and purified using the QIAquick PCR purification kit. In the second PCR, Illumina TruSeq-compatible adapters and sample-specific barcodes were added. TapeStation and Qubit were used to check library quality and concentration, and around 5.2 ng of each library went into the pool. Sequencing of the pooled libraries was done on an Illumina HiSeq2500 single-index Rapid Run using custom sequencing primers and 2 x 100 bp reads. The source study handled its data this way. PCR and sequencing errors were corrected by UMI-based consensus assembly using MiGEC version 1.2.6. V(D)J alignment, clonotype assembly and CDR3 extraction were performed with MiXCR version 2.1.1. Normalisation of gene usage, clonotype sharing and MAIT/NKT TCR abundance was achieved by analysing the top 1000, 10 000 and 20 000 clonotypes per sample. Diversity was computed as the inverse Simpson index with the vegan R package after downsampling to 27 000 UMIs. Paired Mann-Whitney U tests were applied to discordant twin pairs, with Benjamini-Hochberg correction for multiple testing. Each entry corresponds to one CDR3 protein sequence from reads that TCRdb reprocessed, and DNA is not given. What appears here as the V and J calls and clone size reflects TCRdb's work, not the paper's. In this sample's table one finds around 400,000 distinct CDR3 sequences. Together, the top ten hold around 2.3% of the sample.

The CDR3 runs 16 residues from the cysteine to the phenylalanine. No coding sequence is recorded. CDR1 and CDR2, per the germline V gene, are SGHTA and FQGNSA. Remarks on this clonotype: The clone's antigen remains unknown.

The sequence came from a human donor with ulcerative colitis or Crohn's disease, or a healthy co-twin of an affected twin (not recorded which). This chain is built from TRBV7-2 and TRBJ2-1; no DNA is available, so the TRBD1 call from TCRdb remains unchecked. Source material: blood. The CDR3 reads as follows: CASSLAQAINYNEQFF.